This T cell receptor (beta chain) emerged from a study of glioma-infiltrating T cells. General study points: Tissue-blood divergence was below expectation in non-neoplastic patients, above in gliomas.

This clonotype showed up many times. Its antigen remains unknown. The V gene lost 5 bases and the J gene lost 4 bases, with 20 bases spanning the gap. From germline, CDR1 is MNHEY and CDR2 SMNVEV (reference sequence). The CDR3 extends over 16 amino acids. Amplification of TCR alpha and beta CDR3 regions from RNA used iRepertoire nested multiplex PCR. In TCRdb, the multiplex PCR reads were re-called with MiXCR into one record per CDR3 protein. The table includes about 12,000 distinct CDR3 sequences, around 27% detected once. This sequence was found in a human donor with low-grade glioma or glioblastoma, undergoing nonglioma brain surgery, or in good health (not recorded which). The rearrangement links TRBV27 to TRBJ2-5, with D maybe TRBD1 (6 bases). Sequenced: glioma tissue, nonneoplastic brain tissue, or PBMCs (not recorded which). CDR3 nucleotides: TGTGCCAGCAGTACCCGGGACACCCGACTGGGAGAGACCCAGTACTTC. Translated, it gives CASSTRDTRLGETQYF.